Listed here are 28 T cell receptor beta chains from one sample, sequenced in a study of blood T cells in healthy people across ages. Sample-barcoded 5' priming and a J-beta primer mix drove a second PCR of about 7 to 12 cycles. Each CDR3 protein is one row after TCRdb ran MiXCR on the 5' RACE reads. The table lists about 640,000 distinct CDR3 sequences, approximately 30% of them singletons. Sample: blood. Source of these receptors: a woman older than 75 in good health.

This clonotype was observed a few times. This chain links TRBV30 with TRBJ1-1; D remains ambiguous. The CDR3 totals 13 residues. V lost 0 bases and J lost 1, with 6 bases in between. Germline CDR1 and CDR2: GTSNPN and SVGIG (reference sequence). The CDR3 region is CAWSVGPNTEAFF. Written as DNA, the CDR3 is TGTGCCTGGAGTGTAGGGCCGAACACTGAAGCTTTCTTT.

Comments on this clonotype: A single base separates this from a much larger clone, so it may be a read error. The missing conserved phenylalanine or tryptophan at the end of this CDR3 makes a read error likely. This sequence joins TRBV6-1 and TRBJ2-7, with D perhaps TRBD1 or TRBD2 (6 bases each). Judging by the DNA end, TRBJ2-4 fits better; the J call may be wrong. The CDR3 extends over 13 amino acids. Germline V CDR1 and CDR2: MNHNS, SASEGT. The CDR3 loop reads CASRQGGQNIQYC. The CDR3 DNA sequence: TGTGCCAGCAGACAGGGAGGCCAAAACATTCAGTACTGC.

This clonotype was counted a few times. The CDR3 bases are TGTGCCAGCAGCTACCCGGGACGACGGAACACTGAAGCTTTCTTT. It specifies CASSYPGRRNTEAFF. The chain combines TRBV5-6 with TRBJ1-1; TRBD1 is a possible D gene (5 bases). In germline, CDR1 is SGHDT, CDR2 YYEEEE. Trimming removed 3 bases at V and 1 base at J, with 13 bases between. The CDR3 has 15 amino acids.

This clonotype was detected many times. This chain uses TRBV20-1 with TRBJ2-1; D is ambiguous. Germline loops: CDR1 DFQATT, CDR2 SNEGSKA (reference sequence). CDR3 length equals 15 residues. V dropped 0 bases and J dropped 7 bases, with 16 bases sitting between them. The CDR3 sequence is CSARDDLRVRNEQFF. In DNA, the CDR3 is TGCAGTGCTAGAGATGATTTAAGGGTTCGGAATGAGCAGTTCTTC.

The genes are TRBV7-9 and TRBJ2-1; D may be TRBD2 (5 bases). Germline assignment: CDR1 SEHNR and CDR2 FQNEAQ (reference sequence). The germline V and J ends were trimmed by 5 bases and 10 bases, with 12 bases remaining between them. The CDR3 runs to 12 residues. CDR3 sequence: CASSPGSLEQFF. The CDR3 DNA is TGTGCCAGCAGCCCGGGGTCTTTAGAGCAGTTCTTC. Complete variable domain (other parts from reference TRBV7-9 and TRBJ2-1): DTGVSQNPRHKITKRGQNVTFRCDPISEHNRLYWYRQTLGQGPEFLTYFQNEAQLEKSRLLSDRFSAERPKGSFSTLEIQRTEQGDSAMYLCASSPGSLEQFFGPGTRLTVL.

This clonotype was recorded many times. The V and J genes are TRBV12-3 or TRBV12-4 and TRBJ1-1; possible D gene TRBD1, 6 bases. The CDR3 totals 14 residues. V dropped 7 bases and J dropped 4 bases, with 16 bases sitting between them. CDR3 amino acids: CASIIGGRRTEAFF. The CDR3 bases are TGTGCCAGCATTATCGGGGGCAGACGCACTGAAGCTTTCTTT.

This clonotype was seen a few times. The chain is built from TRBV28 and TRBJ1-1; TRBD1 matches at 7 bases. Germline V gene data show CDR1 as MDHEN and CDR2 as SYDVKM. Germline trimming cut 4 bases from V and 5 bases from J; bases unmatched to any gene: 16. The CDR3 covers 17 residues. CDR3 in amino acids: CASSSRVRGEGNTEAFF. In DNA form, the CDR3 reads TGTGCCAGCAGTTCAAGGGTCAGGGGGGAAGGAAATACTGAAGCTTTCTTT.

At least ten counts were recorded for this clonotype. CDR3 residues: CSASYRAYSYEQYF. The CDR3 DNA reads TGCAGTGCTAGTTACAGGGCCTACTCCTACGAGCAGTACTTC. This rearrangement joins TRBV20-1 to TRBJ2-7; tentative D call: TRBD1 (6 bases). In germline, CDR1 is DFQATT, CDR2 SNEGSKA (reference sequence). The CDR3 has 14 amino acids. Between the trimmed V and J ends, which lost 3 bases and 0 bases, there was a span of 12 bases.

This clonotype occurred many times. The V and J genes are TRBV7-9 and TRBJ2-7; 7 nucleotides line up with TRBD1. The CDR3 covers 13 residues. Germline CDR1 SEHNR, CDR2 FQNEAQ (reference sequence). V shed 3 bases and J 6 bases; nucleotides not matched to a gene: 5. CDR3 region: CASSLTAGGEQYF. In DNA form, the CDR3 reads TGTGCCAGCAGCTTGACCGCAGGGGGCGAGCAGTACTTC.

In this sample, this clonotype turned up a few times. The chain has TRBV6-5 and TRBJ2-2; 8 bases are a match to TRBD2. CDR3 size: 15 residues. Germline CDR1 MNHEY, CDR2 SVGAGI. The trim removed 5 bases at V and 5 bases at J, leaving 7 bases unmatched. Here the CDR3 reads CASSRGLAETGELFF. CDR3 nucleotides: TGTGCCAGCAGTCGCGGACTAGCAGAGACCGGGGAGCTGTTTTTT.

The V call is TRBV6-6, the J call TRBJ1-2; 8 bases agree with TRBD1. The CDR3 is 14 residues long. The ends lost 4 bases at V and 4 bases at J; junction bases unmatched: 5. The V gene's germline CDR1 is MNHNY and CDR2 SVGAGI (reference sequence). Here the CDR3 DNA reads TGTGCCAGCAGTTCCTTCGGGACAGGCTATGGCTACACCTTC. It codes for CASSSFGTGYGYTF.

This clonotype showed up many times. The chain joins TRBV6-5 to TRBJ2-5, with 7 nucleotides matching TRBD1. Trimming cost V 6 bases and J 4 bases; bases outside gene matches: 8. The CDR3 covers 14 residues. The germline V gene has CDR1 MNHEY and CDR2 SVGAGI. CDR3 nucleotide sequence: TGTGCCAGCAGAGATTCTAGGGGGCCAGAGACCCAGTACTTC. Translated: CASRDSRGPETQYF.

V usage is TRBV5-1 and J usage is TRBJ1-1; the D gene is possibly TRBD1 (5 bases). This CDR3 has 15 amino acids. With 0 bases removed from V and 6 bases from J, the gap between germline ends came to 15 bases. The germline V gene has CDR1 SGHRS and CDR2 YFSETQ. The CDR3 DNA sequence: TGCGCCAGCAGCTTGGAGGGCAGGAGGGGAGCTGAAGCTTTCTTT. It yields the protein CASSLEGRRGAEAFF.

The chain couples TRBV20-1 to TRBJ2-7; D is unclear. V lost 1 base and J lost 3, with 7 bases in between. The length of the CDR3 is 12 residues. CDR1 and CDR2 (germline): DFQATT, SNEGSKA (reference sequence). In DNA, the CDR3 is TGCAGTGCTAGAGGGGCCGACTACGAGCAGTACTTC. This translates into CSARGADYEQYF.

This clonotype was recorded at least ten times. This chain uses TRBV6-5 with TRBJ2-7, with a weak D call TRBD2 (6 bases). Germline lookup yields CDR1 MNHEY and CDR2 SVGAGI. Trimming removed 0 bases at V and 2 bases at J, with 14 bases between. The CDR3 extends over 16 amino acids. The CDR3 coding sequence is TGTGCCAGCAGTTACTCGGCAGGGTCGGGGGCCTACGAGCAGTACTTC. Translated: CASSYSAGSGAYEQYF.

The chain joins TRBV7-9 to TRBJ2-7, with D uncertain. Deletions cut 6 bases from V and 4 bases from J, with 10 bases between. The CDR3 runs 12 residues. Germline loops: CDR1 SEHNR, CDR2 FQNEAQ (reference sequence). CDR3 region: CASRKDQYEQYF. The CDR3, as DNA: TGTGCCAGCAGGAAAGATCAATACGAGCAGTACTTC.

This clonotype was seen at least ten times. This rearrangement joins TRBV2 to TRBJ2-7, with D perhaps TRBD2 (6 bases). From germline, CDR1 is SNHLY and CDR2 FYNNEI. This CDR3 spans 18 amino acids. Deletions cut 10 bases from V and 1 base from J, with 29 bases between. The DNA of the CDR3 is TGTGCCACAAACCCACCCCAGGGAGGTCGGACTCGATCCTACGAGCAGTACTTC. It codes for CATNPPQGGRTRSYEQYF.

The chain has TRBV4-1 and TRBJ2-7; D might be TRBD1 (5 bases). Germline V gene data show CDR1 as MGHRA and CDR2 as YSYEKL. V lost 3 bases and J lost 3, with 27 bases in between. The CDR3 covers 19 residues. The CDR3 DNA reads TGCGCCAGCAGCCAGTTTCAGGGCCTCTCGTATCGACCTTACTACGAGCAGTACTTC. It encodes CASSQFQGLSYRPYYEQYF.

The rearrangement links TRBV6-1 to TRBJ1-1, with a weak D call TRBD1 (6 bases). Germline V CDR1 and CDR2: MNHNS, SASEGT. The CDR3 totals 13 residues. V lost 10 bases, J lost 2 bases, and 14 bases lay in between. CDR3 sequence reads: CAIQRTVNTEAFF. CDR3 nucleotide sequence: TGTGCCATCCAGCGGACAGTTAACACTGAAGCTTTCTTT.

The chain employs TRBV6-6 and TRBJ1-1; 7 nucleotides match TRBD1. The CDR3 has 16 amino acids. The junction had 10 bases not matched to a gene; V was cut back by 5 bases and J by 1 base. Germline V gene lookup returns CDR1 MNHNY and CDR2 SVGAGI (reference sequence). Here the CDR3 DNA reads TGTGCCAGCAGTCGGGACAGTCGCCATTCGAACACTGAAGCTTTCTTT. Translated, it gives CASSRDSRHSNTEAFF.

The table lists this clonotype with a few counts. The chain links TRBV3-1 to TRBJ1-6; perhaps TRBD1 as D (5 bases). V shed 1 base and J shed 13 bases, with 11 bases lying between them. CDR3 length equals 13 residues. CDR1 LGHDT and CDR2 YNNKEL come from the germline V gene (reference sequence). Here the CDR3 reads CASSQGPTVPLHF. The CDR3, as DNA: TGTGCCAGCAGCCAAGGGCCGACAGTCCCCCTCCACTTT.

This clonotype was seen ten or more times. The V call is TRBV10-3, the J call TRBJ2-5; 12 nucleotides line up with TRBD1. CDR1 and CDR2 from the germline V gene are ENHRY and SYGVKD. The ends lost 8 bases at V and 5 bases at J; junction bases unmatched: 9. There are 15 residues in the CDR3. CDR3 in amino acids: CAIGRDRGRGETQYF. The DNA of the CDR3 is TGTGCCATCGGCCGGGACAGGGGGCGCGGGGAGACCCAGTACTTC.

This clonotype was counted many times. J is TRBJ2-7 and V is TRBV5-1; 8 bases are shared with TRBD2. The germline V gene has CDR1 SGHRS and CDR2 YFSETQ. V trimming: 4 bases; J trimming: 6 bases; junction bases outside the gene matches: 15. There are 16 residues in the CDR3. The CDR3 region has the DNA TGCGCCAGCAGCCCCAATGGTATCGGGGGGGCCTCCGAGCAGTACTTC. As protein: CASSPNGIGGASEQYF.

The CDR3 nucleotides are TGCAGCGTTGAATTCCGGCTAGGCTATGAGCAGTTCTTC. The encoded protein is CSVEFRLGYEQFF. V gene TRBV29-1 combines with J gene TRBJ2-1; unclear D gene. V gave up 2 bases and J gave up 8 bases, with 13 bases separating them. CDR1 and CDR2 from the germline V gene are SQVTM and ANQGSEA. The CDR3 is 13 residues long.

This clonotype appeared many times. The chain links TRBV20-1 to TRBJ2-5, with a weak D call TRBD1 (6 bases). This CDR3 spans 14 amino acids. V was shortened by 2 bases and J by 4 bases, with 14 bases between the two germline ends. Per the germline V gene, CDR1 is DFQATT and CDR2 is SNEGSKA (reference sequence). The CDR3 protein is CSARPGWGRETQYF. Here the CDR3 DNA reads TGCAGTGCTAGACCCGGATGGGGGCGAGAGACCCAGTACTTC.

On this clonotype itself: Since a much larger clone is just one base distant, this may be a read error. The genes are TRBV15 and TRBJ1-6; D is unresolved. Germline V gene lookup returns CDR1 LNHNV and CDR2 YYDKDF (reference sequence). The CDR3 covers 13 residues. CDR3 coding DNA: TGTACCACCAGCAGAGATTCATTTTCACCCCTCCACTTT. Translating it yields CTTSRDSFSPLHF.

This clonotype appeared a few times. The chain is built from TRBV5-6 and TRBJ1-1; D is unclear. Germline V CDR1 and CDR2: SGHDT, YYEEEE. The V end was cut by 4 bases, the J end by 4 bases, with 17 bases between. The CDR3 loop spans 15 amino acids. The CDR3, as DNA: TGTGCCAGCAGCCCGCCCGGGTTCCGTATCACTGAAGCTTTCTTT. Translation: CASSPPGFRITEAFF.

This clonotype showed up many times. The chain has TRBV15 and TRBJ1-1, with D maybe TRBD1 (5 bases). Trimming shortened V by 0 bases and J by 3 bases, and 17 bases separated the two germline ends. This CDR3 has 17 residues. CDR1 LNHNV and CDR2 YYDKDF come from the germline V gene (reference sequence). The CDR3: CATSRDHSGGGDTEAFF. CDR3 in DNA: TGTGCCACCAGCAGAGACCATAGTGGTGGGGGGGACACTGAAGCTTTCTTT. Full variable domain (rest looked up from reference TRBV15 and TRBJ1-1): DAMVIQNPRYQVTQFGKPVTLSCSQTLNHNVMYWYQQKSSQAPKLLFHYYDKDFNNEADTPDNFQSRRPNTSFCFLDIRSPGLGDTAMYLCATSRDHSGGGDTEAFFGQGTRLTVV.